This entry is about one TCR beta chain. Only in-frame clones appear in the TCRdb table, and some are missing; sequencing was by immunoSEQ multiplex PCR. The data show around 96,000 clones, 90% to 95% seen once. The source of the sample is a study of T cell changes during pregnancy in multiple sclerosis. The clonotype originates from a female donor with multiple sclerosis, enrolled in a pregnancy study. Sequences were derived from peripheral blood, sampled in the first trimester of pregnancy.

CDR3 coding DNA: TGTGCCAGCAGTGCGGACAGGGGTCTCGATGAGCAGTTCTTC. It encodes CASSADRGLDEQFF. The gene calls are TRBV2 and TRBJ2-1; the match to TRBD1 covers 9 bases. With V trimmed by 4 bases and J by 8 bases, 6 bases remained unmatched. Germline V CDR1 and CDR2: SNHLY, FYNNEI. This CDR3 is 14 amino acids long.